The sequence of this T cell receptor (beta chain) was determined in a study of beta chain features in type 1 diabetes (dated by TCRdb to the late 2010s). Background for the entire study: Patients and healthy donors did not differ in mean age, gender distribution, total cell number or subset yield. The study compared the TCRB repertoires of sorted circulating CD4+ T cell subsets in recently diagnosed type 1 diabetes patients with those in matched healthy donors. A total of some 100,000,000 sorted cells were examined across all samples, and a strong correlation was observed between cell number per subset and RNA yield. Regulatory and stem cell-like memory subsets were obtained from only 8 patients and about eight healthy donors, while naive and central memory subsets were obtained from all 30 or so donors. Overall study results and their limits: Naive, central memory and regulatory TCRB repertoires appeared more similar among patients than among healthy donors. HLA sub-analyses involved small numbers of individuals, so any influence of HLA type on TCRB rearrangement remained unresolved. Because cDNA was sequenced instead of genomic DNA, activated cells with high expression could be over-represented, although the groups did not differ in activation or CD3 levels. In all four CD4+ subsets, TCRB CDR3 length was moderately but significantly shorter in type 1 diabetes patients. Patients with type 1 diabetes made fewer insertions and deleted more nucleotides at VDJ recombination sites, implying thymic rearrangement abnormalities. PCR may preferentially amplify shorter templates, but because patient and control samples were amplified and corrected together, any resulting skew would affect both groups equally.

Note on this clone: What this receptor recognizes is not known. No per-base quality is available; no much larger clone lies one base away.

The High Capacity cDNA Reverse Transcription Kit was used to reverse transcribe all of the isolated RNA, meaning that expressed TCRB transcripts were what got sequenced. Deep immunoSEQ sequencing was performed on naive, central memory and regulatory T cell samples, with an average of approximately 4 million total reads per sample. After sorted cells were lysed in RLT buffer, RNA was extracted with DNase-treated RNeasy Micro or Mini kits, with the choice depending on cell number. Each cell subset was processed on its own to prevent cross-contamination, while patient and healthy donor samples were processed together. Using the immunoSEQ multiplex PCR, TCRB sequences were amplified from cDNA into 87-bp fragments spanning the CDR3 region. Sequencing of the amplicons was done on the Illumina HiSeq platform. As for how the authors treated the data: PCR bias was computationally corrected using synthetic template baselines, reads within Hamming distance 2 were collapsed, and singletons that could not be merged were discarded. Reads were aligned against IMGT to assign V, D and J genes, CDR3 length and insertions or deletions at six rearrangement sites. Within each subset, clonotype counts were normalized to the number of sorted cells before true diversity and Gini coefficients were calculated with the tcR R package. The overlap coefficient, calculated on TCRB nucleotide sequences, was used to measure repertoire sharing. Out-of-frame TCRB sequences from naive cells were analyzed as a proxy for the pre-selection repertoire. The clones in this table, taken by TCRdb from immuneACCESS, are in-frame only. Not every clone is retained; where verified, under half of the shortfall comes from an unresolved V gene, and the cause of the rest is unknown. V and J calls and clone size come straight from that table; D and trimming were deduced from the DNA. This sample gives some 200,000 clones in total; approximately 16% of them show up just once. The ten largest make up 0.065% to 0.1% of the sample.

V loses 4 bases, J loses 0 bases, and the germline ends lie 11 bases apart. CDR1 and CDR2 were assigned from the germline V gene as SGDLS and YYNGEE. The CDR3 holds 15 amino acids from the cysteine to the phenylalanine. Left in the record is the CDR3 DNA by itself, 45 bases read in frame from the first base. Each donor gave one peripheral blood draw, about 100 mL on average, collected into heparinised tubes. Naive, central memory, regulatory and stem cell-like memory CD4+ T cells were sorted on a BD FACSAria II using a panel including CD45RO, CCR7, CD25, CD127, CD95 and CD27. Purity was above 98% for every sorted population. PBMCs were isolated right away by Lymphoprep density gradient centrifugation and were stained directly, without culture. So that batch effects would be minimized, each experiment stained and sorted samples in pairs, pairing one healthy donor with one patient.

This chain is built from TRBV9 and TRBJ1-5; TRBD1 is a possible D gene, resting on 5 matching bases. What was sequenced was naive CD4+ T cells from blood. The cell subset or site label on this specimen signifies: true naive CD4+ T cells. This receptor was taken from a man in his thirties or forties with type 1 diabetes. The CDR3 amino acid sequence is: CASSPGGYSNQPQHF. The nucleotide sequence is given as TGTGCCAGCAGCCCCGGGGGGTATAGCAATCAGCCCCAGCATTTT.